This record covers a single TCR beta chain. Its specific antigen is unknown. No base quality information exists; no much larger clone differs at one position. The sample belongs to a study of shared clonotypes between healthy human individuals (TCRdb year 2020). Regarding the complete study: The cohort comprised two women and three men aged 18 to 49 years. Leukapheresis yielded between about 0.85 and 9 billion PBMCs per donor. Per donor, three plates each were used for CD4 naive and CD4 memory, two for CD8 naive, and one for CD8 memory. Blood TCR repertoires of roughly five healthy adults were deeply sequenced to estimate repertoire size and the extent of clonotype sharing between individuals. To increase sequencing depth and limit assay-specific biases, different laboratories used diverse techniques to prepare libraries and sequence TCR repertoires.

CDR1 and CDR2, looked up from the germline V gene, are SGDLS and YYNGEE. Deletion took 3 bases off V and 0 bases off J, with a span of 13 bases between the germline ends. The CDR3 measures 16 amino acids from cysteine to phenylalanine. The kept DNA is CDR3 alone, 48 bases in frame from the first base. Study-wide findings and limitations: When several donors were compared, the shared fraction of clonotypes was roughly 4.8% for naive CD4, 3.5% to 4% for naive CD8, about 2.4% for memory CD4, and 0.4% for memory CD8. Pairwise subsampling indicated that sequencing depth was expected to affect the degree of clonotype sharing among donors. Naive subsets generally had larger estimated clonotype richness than memory subsets. Because the study included only a small number of donors, the genetic and exposure-history diversity represented was limited. Sampling was restricted to blood, and TCR repertoires in tissue are likely to differ from TCR repertoires in blood. Clonotypes shared by all four sorted-subset donors showed higher generation probabilities than non-shared clonotypes. Rarefaction of sorted-subset datasets indicated incomplete sequencing despite the large sequencing depth.

TCR CDR3 regions were amplified from genomic DNA by multiplex PCR using the deep immunoSEQ assay. Extracted genomic DNA from each cell subset was spread evenly across all wells of several immunoSEQ 96-well plates, with each plate serving as a replicate. For sorted subsets, each replicate PCR was loaded with around 220 ng genomic DNA, equivalent to some 27,000 T cell genomes. Purified libraries were measured with a Qubit 3.0 fluorometer, size-checked on a Bioanalyzer 2100, and measured again with the KAPA Library Quantification kit. Every immunoSEQ 96-well plate was sequenced on a separate single-read 150-cycle Illumina NextSeq 550 flow cell. In the paper's pipeline: Because the immunoSEQ output held only junctional sequences and lacked quality scores, the filtering could not match the filtering applied to full-length reads. Sequences were annotated with PyIR, a Python wrapper for IgBLAST v1.9, using IMGT germline references to assign V/J genes and CDR3. Reads with weak V/J assignments (E-value above 1e-6), missing CDR3, stop codons, out-of-frame junctions, or ambiguous translated residues were removed. V3J clonotypes were defined by identical inferred V gene, J gene, and CDR3 amino acid sequence. To compute the percentage overlap between repertoires, the number of shared unique clonotypes was divided by the size of the smaller repertoire. Repertoire richness was assessed with RTK rarefaction, the Chao1 estimator, and Recon v2.1 estimates of unobserved clonotypes. Generation probabilities for all TCRbeta clonotypes obtained by the gDNA method from a handful of donors were computed using OLGA. The clones in this table, taken by TCRdb from immuneACCESS, are in-frame only. Not every clone is retained; where verified, under half of the shortfall comes from an unresolved V gene, and the cause of the rest is unknown. Clone size and V and J calls were adopted from that table, with D and trimming inferred from the DNA. The sample includes approximately 2,200,000 clones, with about 92% observed a single time. The leading ten clones occupy over 1.5% of the sample.

CD8 naive samples were CD45RO-negative cells positively selected for CCR7, giving a CD45RA+CCR7+ population that excluded TemRA cells. Donors were healthy HIV-negative adults with no recently reported acute infections or vaccinations. Every donor was a Caucasian adult residing in Nashville, Tennessee, USA. After blood collection by leukapheresis, PBMCs were isolated using Ficoll-Histopaque density gradient centrifugation and then cryopreserved in the vapor phase of liquid nitrogen. Analytical flow cytometry was used to check the purity and quantity of each magnetically sorted T cell population. From each sorted fraction, genomic DNA was isolated and quantified by UV absorbance on a Nanodrop 2000c.

The sample consisted of naive CD8+ T cells from PBMCs. The cell subset or site label here, explained by the study, means: CD45RA+CCR7+. The chain was built from TRBV9 and TRBJ2-1, with a weak D call of TRBD2 (6 bases match). The source is a man between 18 and 29 years old in good health. Some clones in this sample may be carry-over from other donors' samples. The sequenced DNA: TGTGCCAGCAGCGGCACGGGACTCACCTCCTACAATGAGCAGTTCTTC. It translates to CASSGTGLTSYNEQFF.